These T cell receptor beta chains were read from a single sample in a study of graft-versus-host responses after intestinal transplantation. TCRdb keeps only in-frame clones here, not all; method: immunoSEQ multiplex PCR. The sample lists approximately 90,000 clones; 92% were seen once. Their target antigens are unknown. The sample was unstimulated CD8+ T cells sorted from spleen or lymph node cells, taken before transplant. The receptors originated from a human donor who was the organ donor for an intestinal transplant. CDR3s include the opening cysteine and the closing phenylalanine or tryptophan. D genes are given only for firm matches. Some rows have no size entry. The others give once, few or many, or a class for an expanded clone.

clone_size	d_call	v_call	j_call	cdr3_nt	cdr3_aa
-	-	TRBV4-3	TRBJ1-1	TGCGCCAGCAGTCGCTTGGGGGGTGATGACACTGAAGCTTTCTTT	CASSRLGGDDTEAFF
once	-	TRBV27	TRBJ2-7	TGTGCCAGCAGTTTAGGGGGCGCGAGGGAGCAGTACTTC	CASSLGGAREQYF
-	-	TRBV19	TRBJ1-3	TGTGCCAGTAGATCAGGGGAAAACACCATATATTTT	CASRSGENTIYF
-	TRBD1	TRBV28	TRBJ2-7	TGTGCCAGCAGCTGGACCCCGGGACAGTCCTACGAGCAGTACTTC	CASSWTPGQSYEQYF
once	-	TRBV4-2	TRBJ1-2	TGTGCCAGCAGCTCCCAACTCGTCCTAGGCTACACCTTC	CASSSQLVLGYTF
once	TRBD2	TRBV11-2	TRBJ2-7	TGTGCCAGCAGCATTTACCGGGGGGGGGTCAACGAGCAGTACTTC	CASSIYRGGVNEQYF
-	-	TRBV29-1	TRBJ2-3	TGCAGCGTTGTCGCACAGGTCAAGGATACGCAGTATTTT	CSVVAQVKDTQYF
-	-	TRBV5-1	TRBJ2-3	TGCGCCAGCAGCCCCCCAGGTGGCGGGCCCCGGAGGACAGATACGCAGTATTTT	CASSPPGGGPRRTDTQYF
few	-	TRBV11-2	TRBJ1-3	TGTGCCAGCAGCTTAGCGGTCAGGGGAACTGGAAACACCATATATTTT	CASSLAVRGTGNTIYF
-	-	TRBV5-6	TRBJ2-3	TGTGCCAGCAGCTCAGCGGATTTCACAGATACGCAGTATTTT	CASSSADFTDTQYF
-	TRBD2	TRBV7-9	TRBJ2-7	TGTGCCAGCAGCTTAGTTAGCGGGGGGCCCTCCTACGAGCAGTACTTC	CASSLVSGGPSYEQYF
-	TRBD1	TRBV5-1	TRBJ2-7	TGCGCCAGCAGCTCGGGACAGGGGGAGGACGAGCAGTACTTC	CASSSGQGEDEQYF
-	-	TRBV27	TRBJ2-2	TGTGCCAGCAGTTTATCGAGGGCCGGGGAGCTGTTTTTT	CASSLSRAGELFF
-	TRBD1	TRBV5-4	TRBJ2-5	TGTGCCAGCAGCGGCGGGACAGGGTTTGAGTGGGAGACCCAGTACTTC	CASSGGTGFEWETQYF
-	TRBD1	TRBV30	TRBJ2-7	TGTGCCTGGAGTCTAACGACAGGGGAGCAGTACTTC	CAWSLTTGEQYF
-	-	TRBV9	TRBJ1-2	TGTGCCAGCAGCGGGACTAGGGAGGGGCAGGTCCTTAACTATGGCTACACCTTC	CASSGTREGQVLNYGYTF
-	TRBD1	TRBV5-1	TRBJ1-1	TGCGCCAGCAGCGCGGGACAGGGTCGGACTGAAGCTTTCTTT	CASSAGQGRTEAFF
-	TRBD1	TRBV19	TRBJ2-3	TGTGCCAGTAGTTTAGGGACAGGGAGTCCAGATACGCAGTATTTT	CASSLGTGSPDTQYF
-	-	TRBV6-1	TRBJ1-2	TGTGCCAGCAGCGGGAGCTATGGCTACACCTTC	CASSGSYGYTF
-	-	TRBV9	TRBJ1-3	TGTGCCAGCAGCGAGGGAGGGGGGAGCCCTAGAAACACCATATATTTT	CASSEGGGSPRNTIYF
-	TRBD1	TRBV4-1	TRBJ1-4	TGCGCCAGCAGCCTCGGGACAGTGAGTGAAAAACTGTTTTTT	CASSLGTVSEKLFF
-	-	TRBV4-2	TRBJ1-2	TGTGCCAGCAGCCAAGGAATTGAGGGCTATGGCTACACCTTC	CASSQGIEGYGYTF
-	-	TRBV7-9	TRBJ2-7	TGTGCCAGCAGCGAACACCTCGATCGATACGAGCAGTACTTC	CASSEHLDRYEQYF
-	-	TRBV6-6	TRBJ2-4	TGTGCCAGCGCGGCGGGAAACATTCAGTACTTC	CASAAGNIQYF
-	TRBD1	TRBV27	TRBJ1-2	TGTGCCAGCAGCCGCGGACAGGGCTATGGCTACACCTTC	CASSRGQGYGYTF
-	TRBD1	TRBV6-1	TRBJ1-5	TGTGCCAGCAGGGTTAGGGGGCTATCTGGTCAGCCCCAGCATTTT	CASRVRGLSGQPQHF
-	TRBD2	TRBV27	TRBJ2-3	TGTGCCAGCAGTTTATCGAAAGGTGTCGGACTAGCGGGGATAACAGATACGCAGTATTTT	CASSLSKGVGLAGITDTQYF
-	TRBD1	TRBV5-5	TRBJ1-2	TGTGCCAGCAGCTTGTGGGACAGCCTTCCAGAGGGCTACACCTTC	CASSLWDSLPEGYTF
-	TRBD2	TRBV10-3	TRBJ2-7	TGTGCCATCAGTGGAGCCCGCGCGGGGGTCGACTACGAGCAGTACTTC	CAISGARAGVDYEQYF
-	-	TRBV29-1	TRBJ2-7	TGCAGCGTTGAGGAGGTTGCGCGGGGCGAGCAGTACTTC	CSVEEVARGEQYF
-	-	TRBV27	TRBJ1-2	TGTGCCAGCAGTTTGGGCCAGTCCTATGGCTACACCTTC	CASSLGQSYGYTF
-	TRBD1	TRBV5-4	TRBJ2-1	TGTGCCAGCAGCTTGCGCGTCGGGACAGCCGGTTACAATGAGCAGTTCTTC	CASSLRVGTAGYNEQFF
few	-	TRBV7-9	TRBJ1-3	TGTGCCACCCCGGCAGGGGACTCTGGAAACACCATATATTTT	CATPAGDSGNTIYF
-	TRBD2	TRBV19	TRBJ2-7	TGTGCCAGTAGTATAAGCGGGGGGTCTGGCGAGCAGTACTTC	CASSISGGSGEQYF
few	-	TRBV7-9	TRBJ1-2	TGTGCCAGCAGCTTAGCGCCCCAGGCGGGCTACACCTTC	CASSLAPQAGYTF
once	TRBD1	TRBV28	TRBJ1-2	TGTGCCAGCACACCGGGACAGGGGACCGGCTACACCTTC	CASTPGQGTGYTF
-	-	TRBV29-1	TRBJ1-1	TGCAGCGTCGGCCCCTCGGGGGATACCACTGAAGCTTTCTTT	CSVGPSGDTTEAFF
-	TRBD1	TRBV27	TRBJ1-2	TGTGCCAGCCGTAACAGGGGCTCCTATGGCTACACCTTC	CASRNRGSYGYTF
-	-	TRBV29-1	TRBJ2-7	TGCAGCGTTGTGGGCCAGAACTACGAGCAGTACTTC	CSVVGQNYEQYF
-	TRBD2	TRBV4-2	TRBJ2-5	TGTGCCAGCAGCCAATCGCTTAGCGGGGGGATCCAAGAGACCCAGTACTTC	CASSQSLSGGIQETQYF